This record looks at one T cell receptor (beta chain) sequence and its context. Its antigen is still unknown. Expansion with viral peptide pools was applied to antigen-specific CD4+ T cells by the ViraFEST assay prior to sequencing. Culture proceeded for more than nine days, and CD4+ T cells were then isolated. The vaccine given was either BNT162b2 or mRNA-1273, in two doses. Having tested negative for nucleocapsid antibodies, the vaccine recipients showed no prior SARS-CoV-2 infection. Culturing of 1.5 million to 2.5 million PBMC per well took place with roughly 10 IU/ml IL-2 and about 10 ug/ml peptides. This table comes from immunoSEQ multiplex PCR, and its TCRdb copy is limited to in-frame clones, with some not included. The sample shows tens of thousands of clones, more than 65% of them seen only once. V lost 6 bases and J lost 7; bases outside the gene matches: 6. The length of the CDR3 is 14 residues. CDR1 and CDR2 (germline): MGHDK, SYGVNS.

The entry originates in a study of vaccination effects on CD4 cells after COVID-19. Study results and limitations: Clones arising from infection and from vaccination showed marked clonal contraction late after vaccination.

This clonotype was sampled from a human donor who received a COVID-19 vaccine. The sequencing here drew on CD4+ T cells from PBMCs cultured with HCoV-229E spike peptides, taken after COVID-19 vaccination. The rearrangement joins TRBV25-1 to TRBJ1-6, with 7 nucleotides matching TRBD1. The CDR3 sequence is CASRDTGANSPLHF. CDR3 nucleotides: TGTGCCAGCAGGGATACAGGGGCCAATTCACCCCTCCACTTT.